Listed here are 8 T cell receptor beta chains from one sample, sequenced in a study of cytomegalovirus exposure and HLA in healthy donors (dated by TCRdb to between 2016 and 2019). Library prep was done by the immunoSEQ multiplex PCR assay. A mixture of 60 forward primers for TCR Vbeta segments and 13 reverse primers for TCR Jbeta segments was used in the multiplex PCR. TCRdb retrieved this table from immuneACCESS and kept in-frame rearrangements only. Not all clones are present; in checked studies, unresolved V genes account for under half, and no reason is known for the remainder. The sample table contains fewer than 250,000 clones; only one count was recorded for 70% to 85% of them. The ten largest clones capture around 0.2% of the sample. Sequenced input: PBMCs. Receptor source: a girl aged 2 to 10 in good health and CMV-seronegative.

The chain uses TRBV19 and TRBJ2-1; 9 bases fit TRBD1. Germline assignment: CDR1 LNHDA and CDR2 SQIVND (reference sequence). The CDR3 covers 14 residues. V lost 5 bases and J lost 7; bases outside the gene matches: 6. The CDR3 spells CASSLQGAGNEQFF. In DNA form, the CDR3 reads TGTGCCAGTAGTTTACAGGGGGCGGGAAATGAGCAGTTCTTC.

This clone was observed once. The gene calls are TRBV4-2 and TRBJ1-1; D is unresolved. The CDR3 length is 13 residues. Germline loops: CDR1 LGHNA, CDR2 YNFKEQ. V was clipped by 1 base and J by 1 base, with 4 bases between them. CDR3 DNA: TGTGCCAGCAGCCAAGTCGGGAACACTGAAGCTTTCTTT. It specifies CASSQVGNTEAFF.

This clone appeared a single time. This rearrangement joins TRBV29-1 to TRBJ1-1, with no clear D. CDR1 and CDR2 (germline): SQVTM, ANQGSEA. V lost 6 bases and J lost 0, with 8 bases in between. The CDR3 runs to 12 residues. The CDR3 protein is CSVMGMNTEAFF. In DNA, the CDR3 is TGCAGCGTGATGGGCATGAACACTGAAGCTTTCTTT.

The chain uses TRBV6-5 and TRBJ2-4; D remains unclear. The germline V gene has CDR1 MNHEY and CDR2 SVGAGI. Trimming stripped 0 bases from V and 4 bases from J, with 10 bases between. The CDR3 loop spans 15 amino acids. CDR3 nucleotide sequence: TGTGCCAGCAGTTACTCGATGGGCCAGAAAAACATTCAGTACTTC. Encoded protein: CASSYSMGQKNIQYF.

The chain recombines TRBV18 with TRBJ1-1; 9 bases agree with TRBD1. The CDR3 is 17 residues long. V dropped 3 bases and J dropped 5; count of bases not matched to a gene: 13. CDR1 KGHSH and CDR2 LQKENI come from the germline V gene. The CDR3 loop is CASSPFRNRGRGTEAFF. The CDR3 DNA follows: TGTGCCAGCTCACCCTTCCGGAACAGGGGGCGAGGGACTGAAGCTTTCTTT.

The genes are TRBV6-5 and TRBJ2-7; no clear D gene. V lost 5 bases and J 0 bases, leaving 14 bases between the germline ends. Germline lookup yields CDR1 MNHEY and CDR2 SVGAGI. The CDR3 consists of 15 residues. CDR3 DNA sequence: TGTGCCAGCAGTACACCCCGAGGTTACTCCTACGAGCAGTACTTC. Protein product: CASSTPRGYSYEQYF.

This chain joins TRBV6-6 and TRBJ1-2; the D is unclear. Germline lookup yields CDR1 MNHNY and CDR2 SVGAGI (reference sequence). V was clipped by 2 bases and J by 6 bases, with 10 bases between them. The CDR3 totals 13 residues. CDR3 coding DNA: TGTGCCAGCAGTTACCTCATCGGGGATGGCTACACCTTC. Translating it yields CASSYLIGDGYTF.

This clone was detected once. The chain joins TRBV4-1 to TRBJ1-4; D gene unclear. CDR1 MGHRA and CDR2 YSYEKL come from the germline V gene. The CDR3 covers 15 residues. Trimming stripped 0 bases from V and 1 base from J, with 6 bases between. CDR3 coding DNA: TGCGCCAGCAGCCAAGAGTCGGTAACTAATGAAAAACTGTTTTTT. It yields the protein CASSQESVTNEKLFF.